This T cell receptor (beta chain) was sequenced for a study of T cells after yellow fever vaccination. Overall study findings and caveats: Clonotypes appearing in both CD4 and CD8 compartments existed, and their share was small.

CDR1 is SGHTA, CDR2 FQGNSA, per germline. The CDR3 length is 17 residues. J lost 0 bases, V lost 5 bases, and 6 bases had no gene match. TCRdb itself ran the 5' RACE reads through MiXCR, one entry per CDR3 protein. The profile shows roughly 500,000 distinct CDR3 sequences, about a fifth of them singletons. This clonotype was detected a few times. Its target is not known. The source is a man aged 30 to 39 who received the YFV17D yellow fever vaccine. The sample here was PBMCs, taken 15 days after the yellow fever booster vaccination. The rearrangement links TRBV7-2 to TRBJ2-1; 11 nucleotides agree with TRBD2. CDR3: CASSPGTSGRSYNEQFF. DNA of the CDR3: TGTGCCAGCAGCCCCGGGACTAGCGGACGCTCCTACAATGAGCAGTTCTTC.